These 9 T cell receptor beta chains were all obtained from the same sample, sequenced in a study of blood T cells in healthy people across ages. Primed by a sample-barcoded 5' primer and a J-beta primer mix, a second PCR proceeded for about 6 to 11 cycles. TCRdb called the 5' RACE reads again in MiXCR, with one record for every CDR3 protein. The sample includes about 510,000 distinct CDR3 sequences, about 26% of them seen just once. These same records also appear under a second study, on T cells of mothers and their children.

Source material: blood. Source of these receptors: a boy aged 2 to 10 in good health.

The table lists this clonotype with a few counts. This chain links TRBV6-5 with TRBJ1-1; 8 positions match TRBD1. Trimming removed 0 bases from V and 4 bases from J; junction bases left unmatched: 7. From germline, CDR1 is MNHEY and CDR2 SVGAGI. CDR3 length equals 16 residues. The CDR3 sequence: CASSYSLRRGRTEAFF. As DNA, the CDR3 is TGTGCCAGCAGTTACTCACTGCGCAGGGGGCGCACTGAAGCTTTCTTT.

The chain combines TRBV20-1 with TRBJ2-5; 14 positions match TRBD2. V was clipped by 5 bases and J by 4 bases; unmatched bases: 9. The V gene's germline CDR1 is DFQATT and CDR2 SNEGSKA (reference sequence). The CDR3 length is 16 residues. The CDR3 here is CSASTSGRAGGETQYF. DNA of the CDR3: TGCAGTGCTTCGACTAGCGGGAGGGCCGGAGGAGAGACCCAGTACTTC.

This clonotype was recorded many times. The chain has TRBV2 and TRBJ1-1; D is possibly TRBD1 (5 bases). V lost 8 bases to trimming and J lost 5 bases, with 24 bases between them. This CDR3 spans 16 amino acids. Germline V CDR1 and CDR2: SNHLY, FYNNEI. CDR3 region: CASGGGLDSPGTEAFF. The CDR3 bases are TGTGCCAGCGGAGGTGGGCTCGACAGTCCTGGGACTGAAGCTTTCTTT.

The chain combines TRBV12-3 or TRBV12-4 with TRBJ1-1; D may be TRBD1 (5 bases). The V gene lost 5 bases and the J gene lost 3 bases, with 19 bases spanning the gap. CDR3 length: 16 residues. In nucleotides, the CDR3 is TGTGCCAGCAGTCCGCTGGGGGGAAAGTGGGACACTGAAGCTTTCTTT. This translates into CASSPLGGKWDTEAFF.

V is TRBV6-2 or TRBV6-3 and J is TRBJ2-1; 9 nucleotides agree with TRBD1. Unmatched junction bases numbered 18, after V lost 4 bases and J lost 2 bases. Germline CDR1 reads MNHEY; CDR2 reads SVGEGT. There are 20 residues in the CDR3. The CDR3 sequence is CASSFIPGQGLHGTYNEQFF. In DNA, the CDR3 is TGTGCCAGCAGTTTTATCCCGGGACAGGGTCTCCACGGTACCTACAATGAGCAGTTCTTC.

The rearrangement links TRBV15 to TRBJ1-3; D ambiguous. There are 12 residues in the CDR3. Germline lookup yields CDR1 LNHNV and CDR2 YYDKDF (reference sequence). The CDR3 region is CATGDSGNTIYF. Written as DNA, the CDR3 is TGTGCGACCGGGGACTCTGGAAACACCATATATTTT. The whole variable domain, remainder taken from reference TRBV15 and TRBJ1-3, is DAMVIQNPRYQVTQFGKPVTLSCSQTLNHNVMYWYQQKSSQAPKLLFHYYDKDFNNEADTPDNFQSRRPNTSFCFLDIRSPGLGDTAMYLCATGDSGNTIYFGEGSWLTVV.

In its sample, this clonotype was seen a few times. V is TRBV5-1 and J is TRBJ2-5, with D tentatively TRBD2 (5 bases). V was shortened by 4 bases and J by 4 bases, with 11 bases between the two germline ends. The length of the CDR3 is 13 residues. Germline V CDR1 and CDR2: SGHRS, YFSETQ. The CDR3 loop is CASSPPGIETQYF. DNA for the CDR3: TGCGCCAGCAGCCCACCGGGAATAGAGACCCAGTACTTC.

V usage is TRBV5-5 and J usage is TRBJ1-4; no reliable D call. The CDR3 consists of 15 residues. Trimming removed 5 bases at V and 3 bases at J, with 14 bases between. Germline loops: CDR1 SGHKS, CDR2 YYEKEE (reference sequence). CDR3 sequence: CASSGVSLANEKLFF. DNA of the CDR3: TGTGCCAGCAGTGGTGTCTCTTTGGCTAATGAAAAACTGTTTTTT.

V is TRBV20-1 and J is TRBJ2-3; tentatively, D is TRBD2 (6 bases). Trimming removed 3 bases from V and 4 bases from J, with 17 bases in between. Looked up from germline, CDR1 is DFQATT and CDR2 is SNEGSKA (reference sequence). The CDR3 contains 15 residues. The DNA of the CDR3 is TGCAGTGCTAGCCGGGCTAGCGAATCCGCAGATACGCAGTATTTT. The encoded protein is CSASRASESADTQYF.